This T cell receptor beta chain was observed in a study of blood T cell repertoires in COVID-19. Study-wide background: Samples came from the United States, Italy and Spain, spanning acute and convalescent COVID-19.

Germline V gene lookup returns CDR1 MDHEN and CDR2 SYDVKM. Trimming removed 8 bases from V and 2 bases from J, with 10 bases in between. The CDR3 consists of 12 residues. Authors' processing steps: Amplification of reference gene primers provided the estimated nucleated cell counts. Repertoires were generated with immunoSEQ multiplex PCR, while TCRdb's copy carries only in-frame clones and drops some. V and J calls and clone size come straight from that table; D and trimming were deduced from the DNA. The repertoire holds hundreds of thousands of clones, about 94% seen once, with 0.65% to 0.85% in the top ten.

The specimen was peripheral blood. This chain joins TRBV28 and TRBJ2-7; D possibly corresponds to TRBD2 (6 bases). The receptor was derived from a man in his sixties with COVID-19, enrolled during active disease. CDR3 in DNA: TGTGCCAGCGGGAGGTGGACCTACGAGCAGTACTTC. Encoded protein: CASGRWTYEQYF.